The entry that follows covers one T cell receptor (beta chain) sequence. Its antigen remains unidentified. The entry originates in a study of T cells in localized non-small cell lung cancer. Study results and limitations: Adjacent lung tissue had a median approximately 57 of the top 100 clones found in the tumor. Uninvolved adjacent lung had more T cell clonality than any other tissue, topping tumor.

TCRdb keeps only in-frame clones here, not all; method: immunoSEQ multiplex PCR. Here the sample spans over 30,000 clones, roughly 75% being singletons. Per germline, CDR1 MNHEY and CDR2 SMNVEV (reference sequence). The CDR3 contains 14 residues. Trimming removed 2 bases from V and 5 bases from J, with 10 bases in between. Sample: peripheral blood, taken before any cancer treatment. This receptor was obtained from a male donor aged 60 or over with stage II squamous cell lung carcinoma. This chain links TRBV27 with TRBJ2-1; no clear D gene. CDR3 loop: CASSLGGWDNEQFF. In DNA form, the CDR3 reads TGTGCCAGCAGTTTAGGCGGCTGGGACAATGAGCAGTTCTTC.